The present TCR beta chain was sequenced within a study of blood T cell repertoires in COVID-19. This CDR3 region has 15 residues. Germline lookup yields CDR1 SNHLY and CDR2 FYNNEI. Trimming shortened V by 2 bases and J by 2 bases, and 11 bases separated the two germline ends. The table came from immunoSEQ multiplex PCR; TCRdb's copy has only in-frame clones and leaves some out. The repertoire holds fewer than 350,000 clones, with 88% as singletons. The sample was PBMCs or T cells enriched from blood (not recorded which). This sequence was found in a woman in her 30s who had recovered from COVID-19. The chain links TRBV2 to TRBJ2-3; perhaps TRBD2 as D (5 bases). CDR3 sequence reads: CASSEWQRNTDTQYF. CDR3 nucleotide sequence: TGTGCCAGCAGTGAATGGCAGCGGAACACAGATACGCAGTATTTT.